This T cell receptor beta chain is drawn from a study of T cells in Graves' hyperthyroidism and ophthalmopathy. Study results and caveats: Among clonotypes expanded in thyroid above 0.001, most were also found in blood.

In this sample, this clonotype turned up many times. The antigen remains undetermined. Amplified regions were TCR beta CDR3 sequences from RNA transcripts. RT-PCR in the first round (using the HTBI primer set) targeted the TCR CDR3. In TCRdb, the multiplex PCR reads were re-called with MiXCR into one record per CDR3 protein. This table holds 400,000 or so distinct CDR3 sequences, roughly 15% found once. This TCR came from a woman under 40 with Graves' ophthalmopathy. Source material: blood.

The CDR3 region has the DNA TGTGCCAGCTCACCAACAGGGGGCGTTGGGAACACTGAAGCTTTCTTT. Amino acids: CASSPTGGVGNTEAFF. This chain links TRBV18 with TRBJ1-1; 9 bases are shared with TRBD1. The CDR3 is 16 amino acids. The trim removed 2 bases at V and 1 base at J, leaving 5 bases unmatched. The germline V gene has CDR1 KGHSH and CDR2 LQKENI.